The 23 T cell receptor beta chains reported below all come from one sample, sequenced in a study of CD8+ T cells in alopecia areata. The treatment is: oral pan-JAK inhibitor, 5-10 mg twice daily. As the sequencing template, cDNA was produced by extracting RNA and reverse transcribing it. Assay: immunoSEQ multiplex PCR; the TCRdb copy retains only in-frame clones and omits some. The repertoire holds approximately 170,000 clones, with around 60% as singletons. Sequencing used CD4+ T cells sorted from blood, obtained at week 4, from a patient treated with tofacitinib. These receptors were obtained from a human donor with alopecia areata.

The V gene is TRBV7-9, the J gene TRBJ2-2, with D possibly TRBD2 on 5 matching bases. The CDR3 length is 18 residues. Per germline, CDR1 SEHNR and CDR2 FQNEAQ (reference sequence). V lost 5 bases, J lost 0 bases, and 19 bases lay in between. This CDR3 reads CASSRSGIGRTNTGELFF. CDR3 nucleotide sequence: TGTGCCAGCAGCCGGAGCGGAATTGGGCGGACGAACACCGGGGAGCTGTTTTTT. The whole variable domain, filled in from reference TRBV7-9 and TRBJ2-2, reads DTGVSQNPRHKITKRGQNVTFRCDPISEHNRLYWYRQTLGQGPEFLTYFQNEAQLEKSRLLSDRFSAERPKGSFSTLEIQRTEQGDSAMYLCASSRSGIGRTNTGELFFGEGSRLTVL.

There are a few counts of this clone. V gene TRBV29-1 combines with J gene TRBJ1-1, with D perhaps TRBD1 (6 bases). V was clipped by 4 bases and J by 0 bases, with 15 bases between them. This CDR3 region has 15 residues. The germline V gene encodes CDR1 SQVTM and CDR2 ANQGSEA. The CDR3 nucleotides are TGCAGCGTTGCAGGGGCATCAAAATTGAACACTGAAGCTTTCTTT. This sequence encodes CSVAGASKLNTEAFF. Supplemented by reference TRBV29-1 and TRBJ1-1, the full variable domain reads SAVISQKPSRDICQRGTSLTIQCQVDSQVTMMFWYRQQPGQSLTLIATANQGSEATYESGFVIDKFPISRPNLTFSTLTVSNMSPEDSSIYLCSVAGASKLNTEAFFGQGTRLTVV.

The CDR3 DNA reads as TGTGCCTGGGCCCCAAGGATCTACGAGCAGTACTTC. It specifies CAWAPRIYEQYF. This chain joins TRBV30 and TRBJ2-7; no definite D call. This CDR3 contains 12 residues. Trimming took off 5 bases at V and 3 bases at J, with 11 bases between the two ends. CDR1 GTSNPN and CDR2 SVGIG come from the germline V gene (reference sequence).

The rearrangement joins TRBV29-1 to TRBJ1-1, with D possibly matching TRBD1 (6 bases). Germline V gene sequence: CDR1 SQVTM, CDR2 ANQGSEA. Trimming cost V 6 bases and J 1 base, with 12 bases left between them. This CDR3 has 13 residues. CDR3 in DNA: TGCAGCGTAGCTACAGGGAAGAACACTGAAGCTTTCTTT. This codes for CSVATGKNTEAFF.

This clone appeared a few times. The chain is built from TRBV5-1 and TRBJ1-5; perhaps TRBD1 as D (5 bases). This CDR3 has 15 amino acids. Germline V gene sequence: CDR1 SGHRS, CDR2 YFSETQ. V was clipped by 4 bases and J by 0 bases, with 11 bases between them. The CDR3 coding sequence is TGCGCCAGCAGCGAGGGACCAAATAGCAATCAGCCCCAGCATTTT. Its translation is CASSEGPNSNQPQHF.

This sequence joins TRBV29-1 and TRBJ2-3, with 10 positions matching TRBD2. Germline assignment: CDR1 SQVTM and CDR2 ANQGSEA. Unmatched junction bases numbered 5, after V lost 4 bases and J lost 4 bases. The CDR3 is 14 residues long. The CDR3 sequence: CSVVASGSSDTQYF. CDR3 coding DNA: TGCAGCGTTGTAGCTAGCGGGAGTTCAGATACGCAGTATTTT.

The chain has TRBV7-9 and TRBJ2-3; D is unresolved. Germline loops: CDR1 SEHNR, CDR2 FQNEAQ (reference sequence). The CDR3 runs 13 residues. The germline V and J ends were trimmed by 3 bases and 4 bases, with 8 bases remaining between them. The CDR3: CASSLVGADTQYF. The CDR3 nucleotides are TGTGCCAGCAGCTTGGTCGGCGCAGATACGCAGTATTTT.

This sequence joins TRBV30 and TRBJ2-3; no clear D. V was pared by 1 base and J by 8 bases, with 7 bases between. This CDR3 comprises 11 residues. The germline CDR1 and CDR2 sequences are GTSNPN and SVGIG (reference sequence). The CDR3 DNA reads TGTGCCTGGAGTGGGGATGCTACGCAGTATTTT. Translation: CAWSGDATQYF.

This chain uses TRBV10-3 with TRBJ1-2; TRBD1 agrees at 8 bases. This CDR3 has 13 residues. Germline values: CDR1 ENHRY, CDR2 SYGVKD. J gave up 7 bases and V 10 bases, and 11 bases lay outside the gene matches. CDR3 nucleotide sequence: TGTGCCACCATGGCGGACAGGGAGTCTGGCTACACCTTC. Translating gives CATMADRESGYTF.

Here the CDR3 reads CSVGAGTGIHNEQFF. The CDR3, as DNA: TGCAGCGTCGGGGCGGGGACAGGGATCCACAATGAGCAGTTCTTC. The chain uses TRBV29-1 and TRBJ2-1; TRBD1 agrees at 9 bases. There are 15 residues in the CDR3. Germline V gene lookup returns CDR1 SQVTM and CDR2 ANQGSEA. With 6 bases clipped from V and 5 bases from J, the junction kept 11 bases outside the gene matches.

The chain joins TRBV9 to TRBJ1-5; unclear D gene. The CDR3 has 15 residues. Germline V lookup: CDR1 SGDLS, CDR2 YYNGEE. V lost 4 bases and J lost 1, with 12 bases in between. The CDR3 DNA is TGTGCCAGCAGCCCACACGATCTAAGCAATCAGCCCCAGCATTTT. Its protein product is CASSPHDLSNQPQHF.

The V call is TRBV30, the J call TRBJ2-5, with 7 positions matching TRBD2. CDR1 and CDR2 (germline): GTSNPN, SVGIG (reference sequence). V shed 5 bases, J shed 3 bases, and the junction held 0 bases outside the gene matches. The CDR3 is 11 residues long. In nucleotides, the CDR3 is TGTGCCTGGGGGGGGGAAGAGACCCAGTACTTC. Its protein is CAWGGEETQYF.

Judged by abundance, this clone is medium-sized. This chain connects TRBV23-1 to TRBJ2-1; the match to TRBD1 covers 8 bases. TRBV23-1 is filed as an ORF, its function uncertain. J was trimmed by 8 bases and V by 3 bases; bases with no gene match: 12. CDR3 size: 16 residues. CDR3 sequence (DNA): TGCGCCAGCAGTCAGCCAAGGACAGGGAAAATGGATGAGCAGTTCTTC. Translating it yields CASSQPRTGKMDEQFF.

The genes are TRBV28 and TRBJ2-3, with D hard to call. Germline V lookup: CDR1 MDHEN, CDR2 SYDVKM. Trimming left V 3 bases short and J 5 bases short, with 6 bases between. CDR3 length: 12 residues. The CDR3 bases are TGTGCCAGCAGTTTGGGCGGAGATACGCAGTATTTT. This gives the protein CASSLGGDTQYF.

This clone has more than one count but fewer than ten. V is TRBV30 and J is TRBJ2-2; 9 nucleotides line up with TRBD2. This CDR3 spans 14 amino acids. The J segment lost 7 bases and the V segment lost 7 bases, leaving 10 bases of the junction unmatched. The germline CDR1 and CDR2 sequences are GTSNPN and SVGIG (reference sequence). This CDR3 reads CAYTPGLAVGELFF. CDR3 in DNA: TGTGCCTATACCCCGGGACTAGCTGTCGGGGAGCTGTTTTTT.

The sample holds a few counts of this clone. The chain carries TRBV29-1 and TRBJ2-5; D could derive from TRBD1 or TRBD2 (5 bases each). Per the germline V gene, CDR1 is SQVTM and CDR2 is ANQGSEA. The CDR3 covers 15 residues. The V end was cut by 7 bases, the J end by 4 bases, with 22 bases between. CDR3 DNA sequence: TGCAGCGGAAGCGGACACCCTAGGCGGCCAGAGACCCAGTACTTC. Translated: CSGSGHPRRPETQYF. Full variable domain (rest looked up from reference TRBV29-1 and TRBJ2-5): SAVISQKPSRDICQRGTSLTIQCQVDSQVTMMFWYRQQPGQSLTLIATANQGSEATYESGFVIDKFPISRPNLTFSTLTVSNMSPEDSSIYLCSGSGHPRRPETQYFGPGTRLLVL.

The CDR3, as DNA: TGTGCCTGGCGGGGACTAGCAACCCACGAGCAGTACTTC. It translates to CAWRGLATHEQYF. The genes are TRBV30 and TRBJ2-7, with TRBD2 identical over 9 bases. J gave up 5 bases and V 5 bases, and 7 bases lay outside the gene matches. Germline V CDR1 and CDR2: GTSNPN, SVGIG (reference sequence). This CDR3 has 13 amino acids.

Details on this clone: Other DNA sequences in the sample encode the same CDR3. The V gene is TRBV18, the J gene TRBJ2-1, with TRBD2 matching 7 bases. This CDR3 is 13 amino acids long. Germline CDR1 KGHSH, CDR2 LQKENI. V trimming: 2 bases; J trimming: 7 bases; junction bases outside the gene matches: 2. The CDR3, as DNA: TGTGCCAGCTCACCAGGACTAGATAATGAGCAGTTCTTC. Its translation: CASSPGLDNEQFF.

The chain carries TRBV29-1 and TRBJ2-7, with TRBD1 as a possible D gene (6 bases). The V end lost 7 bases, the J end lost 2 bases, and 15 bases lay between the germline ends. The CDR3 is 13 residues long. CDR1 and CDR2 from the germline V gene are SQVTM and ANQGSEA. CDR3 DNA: TGCAGCGCAAATGAGGGGGTCCCCTACGAGCAGTACTTC. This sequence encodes CSANEGVPYEQYF.

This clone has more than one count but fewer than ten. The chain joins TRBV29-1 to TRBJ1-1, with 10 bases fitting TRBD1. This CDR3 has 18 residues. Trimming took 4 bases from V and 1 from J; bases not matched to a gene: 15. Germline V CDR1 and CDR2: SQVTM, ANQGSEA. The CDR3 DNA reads TGCAGCGTTGCCTCATACTCCGGGACAGGGGTACCGAACACTGAAGCTTTCTTT. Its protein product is CSVASYSGTGVPNTEAFF.

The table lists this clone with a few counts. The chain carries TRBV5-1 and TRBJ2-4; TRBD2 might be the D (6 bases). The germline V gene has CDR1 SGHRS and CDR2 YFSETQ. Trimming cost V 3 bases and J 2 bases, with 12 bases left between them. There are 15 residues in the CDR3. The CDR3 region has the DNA TGCGCCAGCAGCTCGGGGGATCTTCCCAAAAACATTCAGTACTTC. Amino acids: CASSSGDLPKNIQYF.

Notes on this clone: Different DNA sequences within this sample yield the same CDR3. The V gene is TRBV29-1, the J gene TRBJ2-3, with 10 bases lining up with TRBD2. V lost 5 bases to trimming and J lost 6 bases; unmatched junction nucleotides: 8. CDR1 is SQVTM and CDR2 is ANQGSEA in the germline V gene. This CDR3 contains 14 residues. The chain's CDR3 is CSVSSGRAGDTQYF. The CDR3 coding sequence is TGCAGCGTTTCCAGCGGGAGGGCCGGGGATACGCAGTATTTT.

As DNA, the CDR3 is TGTGCCAGCAGCCTGGGAGGGGGGAATGAAAAACTGTTTTTT. The encoded protein is CASSLGGGNEKLFF. The chain is built from TRBV7-9 and TRBJ1-4; D is possibly TRBD1 (6 bases). The CDR3 contains 14 residues. With 5 bases removed from V and 5 bases from J, the gap between germline ends came to 12 bases. The germline V gene has CDR1 SEHNR and CDR2 FQNEAQ (reference sequence).